This is a list of T cell receptor beta chains from one sample in a study of shared clonotypes between healthy human individuals. Clones were sequenced by immunoSEQ multiplex PCR, and TCRdb holds only the in-frame ones, with some missing. The sample contains roughly 2.2 million clones, about 92% of which appear only once. Sequenced input: naive CD4+ T cells from PBMCs. Every receptor here comes from a man aged 18 to 29 in good health. Some clones in this sample may be carry-over from other donors' samples. The CDR3 runs from the conserved cysteine through the conserved F or W. D genes are given only for firm matches. Clone size is given for some rows only: seen once, a few or many times, or a class if the clone is expanded.

>TRBD1|.|TRBV7-9|TRBJ1-4
TGTGCCAGCAGCTTAGGACAGGGAATTAATGAAAAACTGTTTTTT
CASSLGQGINEKLFF
>.|.|TRBV5-1|TRBJ1-2
TGCGCCAGCAGCTTGGAGGGGATGGGTGGCTACACCTTC
CASSLEGMGGYTF
>.|few|TRBV20-1|TRBJ1-1
TGCAGTGCCCGAGACAGACGTGAAGCTTTCTTT
CSARDRREAFF
>.|.|TRBV28|TRBJ2-3
TGTGCCAGCAGTCCCGCCGGGAGCCGTAGCACAGATACGCAGTATTTT
CASSPAGSRSTDTQYF
>TRBD2|once|TRBV6-1|TRBJ2-7
TGTGCCAGCAGTGCCCCTGGGACGGGAGGAAACTACGAGCAGTACTTC
CASSAPGTGGNYEQYF
>.|.|TRBV7-9|TRBJ2-5
TGTGCCAGCAGCTTACAGTCAGGGGCTACGGAGACCCAGTACTTC
CASSLQSGATETQYF
>.|.|TRBV5-4|TRBJ2-1
TGTGCCAGCAGCCTGTCACGGAATTCCTACAATGAGCAGTTCTTC
CASSLSRNSYNEQFF
>TRBD1|.|TRBV28|TRBJ2-1
TGTGCCAGCAGTCAAGGACAGGGCAATGAGCAGTTCTTC
CASSQGQGNEQFF
>.|.|TRBV10-3|TRBJ2-7
TGTGCCATCAGTGAGTCGAACGTGGGAGGCCCAACCTACGAGCAGTACTTC
CAISESNVGGPTYEQYF
>.|.|TRBV15|TRBJ1-5
TGTGCCACCAGCAGGAAGGGAGATCAGCCCCAGCATTTT
CATSRKGDQPQHF
>.|few|TRBV18|TRBJ2-5
TGTGCCAGCTCCCAACGTGGGGCGGTCATCCCGGAGACCCAGTACTTC
CASSQRGAVIPETQYF
>.|.|TRBV6-5|TRBJ1-2
TGTGCCAGCAGTCCTAGCGTGCCAAACTATGGCTACACCTTC
CASSPSVPNYGYTF
>.|.|TRBV9|TRBJ1-3
TGTGCCAGCAGCGTAGGTCTCTCGGCCGGCAGCACCATATATTTT
CASSVGLSAGSTIYF
>.|.|TRBV9|TRBJ1-3
TGTGCCAGCAGCGTAGCGGGGGCGAATGGAAACACCATATATTTT
CASSVAGANGNTIYF
>.|.|TRBV9|TRBJ1-2
TGTGCCAGCAGCGTAGTTGCGGGTAACTATGGCTACACCTTC
CASSVVAGNYGYTF
>TRBD1|.|TRBV7-8|TRBJ1-2
TGTGCCAGCAGCTACCAGATGGACAGGGGATATGGCTACACCTTC
CASSYQMDRGYGYTF
>.|.|TRBV27|TRBJ1-2
TGTGCCAGCAGTTTACCCAGCAACTATGGCTACACCTTC
CASSLPSNYGYTF
>TRBD1|.|TRBV7-9|TRBJ1-4
TGTGCCAGCAGCCCCCAGGGGGCAACTAATGAAAAACTGTTTTTT
CASSPQGATNEKLFF
>.|.|TRBV9|TRBJ2-3
TGTGCCAGCAGCGTTGACGATACGCAGTATTTT
CASSVDDTQYF
>.|few|TRBV2|TRBJ2-7
TGTGCCAGCAGGTACGCCTACGAGCAGTACTTC
CASRYAYEQYF
>.|.|TRBV23-1|TRBJ1-2
TGCGCCAGCAGTCAGACCGAGGGTGGGGAGGGCTACACCTTC
CASSQTEGGEGYTF
>.|.|TRBV6-6|TRBJ2-7
TGTGCCAGCAGGGGGCGGGTTCTGAACGAGCAGTACTTC
CASRGRVLNEQYF
>.|.|TRBV15|TRBJ2-1
TGTGCCACCAGCAGTCGCGGGCCCATCGCGTTCAATGAGCAGTTCTTC
CATSSRGPIAFNEQFF
>.|.|TRBV7-9|TRBJ1-1
TGTGCCAGCAGCATAAAACAGCACACTGAAGCTTTCTTT
CASSIKQHTEAFF
>.|few|TRBV2|TRBJ1-2
TGTGCCAGCGGCAGTAATGCCTATGGCTACACCTTC
CASGSNAYGYTF
>.|.|TRBV7-3|TRBJ2-1
TGTGCCAGCAGCTACACGGGGGGCCCCCCAGATGAGCAGTTCTTC
CASSYTGGPPDEQFF
>.|.|TRBV10-3|TRBJ2-3
TGTGCCATCAGTGGGGTTGCGGGTTCCGCAGATACGCAGTATTTT
CAISGVAGSADTQYF
>TRBD1|.|TRBV7-2|TRBJ1-2
TGTGCCAGCAGCCAACGGACAGGGGGAATAGCTGGCGGCTACACCTTC
CASSQRTGGIAGGYTF
>.|.|TRBV15|TRBJ1-5
TGTGCCACCAGCAGAGATTTGAAAGGGACCCAGCATTTT
CATSRDLKGTQHF
>TRBD1|.|TRBV18|TRBJ1-4
TGTGCCACCCAGCAGGGGGTGGTTAATGAAAAACTGTTTTTT
CATQQGVVNEKLFF
>.|.|TRBV28|TRBJ1-5
TGTGCCAGCAATGGTTTTAGAGGACAGTGGGATCAGCCCCAGCATTTT
CASNGFRGQWDQPQHF
>.|once|TRBV7-9|TRBJ1-2
TGTGCCAGCAGCTTAGGGGGCAGGGTCCTCCATGGCTACACCTTC
CASSLGGRVLHGYTF
>.|.|TRBV19|TRBJ1-1
TGTGCCAGTAGCTTGGCGGGGGGCAACACTGAAGCTTTCTTT
CASSLAGGNTEAFF
>.|.|TRBV5-1|TRBJ2-2
TGCGCCAGCAGCTTGGGCCAGACGGCCACCGGGGAGCTGTTTTTT
CASSLGQTATGELFF
>TRBD1|.|TRBV6-6|TRBJ1-5
TGTGCCAGCAGTCAGGGGGCTGGACAGCCCCAGCATTTT
CASSQGAGQPQHF
>TRBD1|once|TRBV29-1|TRBJ1-1
TGCAGCGTACAGGGGAGACTGAACACTGAAGCTTTCTTT
CSVQGRLNTEAFF
>.|.|TRBV4-3|TRBJ1-2
TGCGCCAGCAGCCATAGAAGGGGATCCTATGGCTACACCTTC
CASSHRRGSYGYTF
>TRBD2|.|TRBV5-1|TRBJ2-3
TGCGCCAGCGCTATCGGGACTACAATATTCACAGATACGCAGTATTTT
CASAIGTTIFTDTQYF
>.|.|TRBV29-1|TRBJ2-3
TGCAGCGTTGCTCGGCAACACACAGATACGCAGTATTTT
CSVARQHTDTQYF
>.|.|TRBV28|TRBJ2-3
TGTGCCAGCAGTTTACGGCGGGAAAACACAGATACGCAGTATTTT
CASSLRRENTDTQYF
>.|once|TRBV11-2|TRBJ2-5
TGTGCCAGCCAGTACAGGGTATTACAAGAGACCCAGTACTTC
CASQYRVLQETQYF
>.|.|TRBV18|TRBJ2-6
TGTGCCAGCTCCCCGGGGGGCATAGCTGGGGCCAACGTCCTGACTTTC
CASSPGGIAGANVLTF
>.|.|TRBV5-1|TRBJ2-3
TGCGCCAGCAGTTACGGTATTCTCCCTACCAACACAGATACGCAGTATTTT
CASSYGILPTNTDTQYF
>TRBD1|.|TRBV6-5|TRBJ1-3
TGTGCCAGCAGTAAGGGGACAGCTGGAAACACCATATATTTT
CASSKGTAGNTIYF
>TRBD2|.|TRBV27|TRBJ2-1
TGTGCCAGCAGTTTCCGCGGGGGGGTTGGCTACAATGAGCAGTTCTTC
CASSFRGGVGYNEQFF
>.|few|TRBV5-4|TRBJ1-5
TGTGCCAGCAGCAGGGAGCAGGGAGGGCCCCAGCATTTT
CASSREQGGPQHF
>.|.|TRBV28|TRBJ2-7
TGTGCCAGCAGTTCCCATGGGTACGAGCAGTACTTC
CASSSHGYEQYF
>.|once|TRBV5-4|TRBJ2-7
TGTGCCAGCAGTCGACCCGGGCCCGGTATCAACGAGCAGTACTTC
CASSRPGPGINEQYF
>.|.|TRBV7-9|TRBJ2-1
TGTGCCAGCAGCTTCACAGGGACGGGGAATGAGCAGTTCTTC
CASSFTGTGNEQFF
>.|.|TRBV5-1|TRBJ1-3
TGCGCCAGCAGCTTGGCGGGGGTGTCGGGAAACACCATATATTTT
CASSLAGVSGNTIYF
>TRBD2|.|TRBV5-1|TRBJ2-1
TGCGCCAGCAGCTTCTTGGGCGGGAGATTCGACAATGAGCAGTTCTTC
CASSFLGGRFDNEQFF
>.|.|TRBV20-1|TRBJ2-7
TGCAGTGCTCAAAATTACGAGCAGTACTTC
CSAQNYEQYF
>TRBD1|once|TRBV28|TRBJ2-1
TGTGCCAGCAGTTTACACTACAGGGGTAATGAGCAGTTCTTC
CASSLHYRGNEQFF